Presented here are 2 T cell receptor beta chains from one specimen sequenced in a study of shared T cell receptors in the human thymus. This table comes from immunoSEQ multiplex PCR, and its TCRdb copy is limited to in-frame clones, with some not included. The repertoire holds hundreds of thousands of clones, about 90% seen once, with roughly 0.0089% in the top ten. This sample was shared with a second study, whose subject was human thymus T cells.

The sample was thymocytes. All receptors derive from a boy in the first two years of life with a congenital heart defect.

The chain is built from TRBV12-5 and TRBJ2-7; 11 bases fit TRBD1. CDR1 and CDR2 from the germline V gene are LGHNT and FRNRAP. After removal of 5 bases from V and 3 bases from J, the junction contained 6 bases not matched to a gene. This CDR3 region has 15 residues. The CDR3 region is CASGPTGTGGYEQYF. The CDR3 DNA sequence: TGTGCTAGTGGTCCAACCGGGACAGGGGGCTACGAGCAGTACTTC.

The sample holds a few counts of this clone. The chain is built from TRBV4-3 and TRBJ2-3, with 9 nucleotides matching TRBD2. The V gene's germline CDR1 is LGHNA and CDR2 YSLEER. Losses at the gene ends were 4 bases for V and 4 bases for J; bases not matched to a gene: 9. The CDR3 length is 16 residues. As DNA, the CDR3 is TGCGCCAGCAGCCTTGAGCGACTAGCGGATCCAGATACGCAGTATTTT. It codes for CASSLERLADPDTQYF.